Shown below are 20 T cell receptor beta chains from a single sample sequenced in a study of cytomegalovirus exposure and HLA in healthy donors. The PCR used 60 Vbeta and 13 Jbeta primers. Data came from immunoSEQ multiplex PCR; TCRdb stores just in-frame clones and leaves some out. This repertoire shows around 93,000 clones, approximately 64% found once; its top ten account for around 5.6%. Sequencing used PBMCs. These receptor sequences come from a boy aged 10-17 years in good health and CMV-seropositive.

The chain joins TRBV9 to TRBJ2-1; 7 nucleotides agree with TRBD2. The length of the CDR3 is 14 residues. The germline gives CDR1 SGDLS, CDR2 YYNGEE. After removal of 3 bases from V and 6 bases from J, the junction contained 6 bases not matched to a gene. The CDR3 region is CASSEREGSNEQFF. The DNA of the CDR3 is TGTGCCAGCAGCGAGAGGGAGGGATCCAATGAGCAGTTCTTC.

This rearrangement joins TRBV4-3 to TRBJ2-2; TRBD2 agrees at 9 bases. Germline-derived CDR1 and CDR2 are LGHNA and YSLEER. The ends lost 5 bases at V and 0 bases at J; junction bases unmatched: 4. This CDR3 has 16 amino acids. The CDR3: CASSTPSGANTGELFF. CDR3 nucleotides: TGCGCCAGCAGCACCCCTAGCGGGGCGAACACCGGGGAGCTGTTTTTT.

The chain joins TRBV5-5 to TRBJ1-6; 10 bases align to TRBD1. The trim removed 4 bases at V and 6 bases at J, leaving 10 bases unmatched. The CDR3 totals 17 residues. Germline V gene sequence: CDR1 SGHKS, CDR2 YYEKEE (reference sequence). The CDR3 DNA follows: TGTGCCAGCAGCCCCCAGACTCGGGACAGGGGTAATTCACCCCTCCACTTT. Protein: CASSPQTRDRGNSPLHF.

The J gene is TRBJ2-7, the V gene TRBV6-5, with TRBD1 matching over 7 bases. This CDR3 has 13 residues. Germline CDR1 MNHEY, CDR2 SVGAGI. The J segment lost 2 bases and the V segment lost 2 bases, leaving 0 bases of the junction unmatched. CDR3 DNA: TGTGCCAGCAGTTACAGGGGGCCCTACGAGCAGTACTTC. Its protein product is CASSYRGPYEQYF.

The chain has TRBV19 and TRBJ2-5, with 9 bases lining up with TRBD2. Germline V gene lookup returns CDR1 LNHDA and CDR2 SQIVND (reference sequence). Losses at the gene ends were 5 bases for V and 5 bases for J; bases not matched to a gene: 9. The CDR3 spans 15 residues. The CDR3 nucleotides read TGTGCCAGTAGTGGGATAGCGGGAGAATGGGAGACCCAGTACTTC. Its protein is CASSGIAGEWETQYF.

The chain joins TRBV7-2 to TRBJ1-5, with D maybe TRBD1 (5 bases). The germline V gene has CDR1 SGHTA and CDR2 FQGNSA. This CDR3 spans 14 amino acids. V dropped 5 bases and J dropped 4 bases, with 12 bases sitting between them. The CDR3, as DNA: TGTGCCAGCAGCCGCGACAGAATTAATCAGCCCCAGCATTTT. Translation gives CASSRDRINQPQHF. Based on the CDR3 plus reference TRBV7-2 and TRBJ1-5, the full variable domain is GAGVSQSPSNKVTEKGKDVELRCDPISGHTALYWYRQSLGQGLEFLIYFQGNSAPDKSGLPSDRFSAERTGGSVSTLTIQRTQQEDSAVYLCASSRDRINQPQHFGDGTRLSIL.

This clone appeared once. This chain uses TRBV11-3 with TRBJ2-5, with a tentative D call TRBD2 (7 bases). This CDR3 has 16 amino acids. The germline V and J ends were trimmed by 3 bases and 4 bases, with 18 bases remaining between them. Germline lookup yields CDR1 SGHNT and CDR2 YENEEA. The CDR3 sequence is CASSFSSRGPGETQYF. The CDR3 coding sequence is TGTGCCAGCAGCTTTAGTTCGCGGGGGCCGGGAGAGACCCAGTACTTC.

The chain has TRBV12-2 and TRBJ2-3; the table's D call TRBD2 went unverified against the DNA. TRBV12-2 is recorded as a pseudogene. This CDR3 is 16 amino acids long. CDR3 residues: CASRLVGTSPTDTQYF. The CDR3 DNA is TGTGCAAGTCGCTTAGTTGGGACTAGCCCCACAGATACGCAGTATTTT.

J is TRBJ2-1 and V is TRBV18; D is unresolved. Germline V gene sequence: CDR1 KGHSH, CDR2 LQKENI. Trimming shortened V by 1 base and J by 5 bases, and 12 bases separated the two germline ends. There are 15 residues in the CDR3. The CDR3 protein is CASSPLASPNNEQFF. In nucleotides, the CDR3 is TGTGCCAGCTCACCACTGGCTAGTCCCAACAATGAGCAGTTCTTC.

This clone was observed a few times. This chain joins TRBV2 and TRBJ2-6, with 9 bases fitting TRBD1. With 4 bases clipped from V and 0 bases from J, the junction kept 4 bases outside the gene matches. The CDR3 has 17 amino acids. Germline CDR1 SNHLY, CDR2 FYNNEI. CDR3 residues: CASSAGTGISGANVLTF. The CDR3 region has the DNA TGTGCCAGCAGTGCGGGGACAGGGATCTCTGGGGCCAACGTCCTGACTTTC.

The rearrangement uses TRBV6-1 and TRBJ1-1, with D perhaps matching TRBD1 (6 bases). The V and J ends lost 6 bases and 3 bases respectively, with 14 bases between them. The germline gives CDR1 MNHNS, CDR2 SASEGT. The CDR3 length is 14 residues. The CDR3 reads CASSGLDRDTEAFF. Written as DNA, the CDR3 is TGTGCCAGCAGCGGATTGGACAGAGACACTGAAGCTTTCTTT.

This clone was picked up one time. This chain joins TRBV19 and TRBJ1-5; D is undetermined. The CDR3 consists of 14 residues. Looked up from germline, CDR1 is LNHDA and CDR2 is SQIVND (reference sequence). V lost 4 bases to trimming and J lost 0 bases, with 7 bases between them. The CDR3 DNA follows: TGTGCCAGTAGTAGCAGAATTAGCAATCAGCCCCAGCATTTT. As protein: CASSSRISNQPQHF.

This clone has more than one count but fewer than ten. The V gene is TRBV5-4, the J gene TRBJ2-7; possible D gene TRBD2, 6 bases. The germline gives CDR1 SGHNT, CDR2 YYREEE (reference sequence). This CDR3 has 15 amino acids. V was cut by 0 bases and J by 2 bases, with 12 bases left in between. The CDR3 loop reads CASSLGGRGTYEQYF. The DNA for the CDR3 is TGTGCCAGCAGCTTGGGTGGGCGGGGCACCTACGAGCAGTACTTC.

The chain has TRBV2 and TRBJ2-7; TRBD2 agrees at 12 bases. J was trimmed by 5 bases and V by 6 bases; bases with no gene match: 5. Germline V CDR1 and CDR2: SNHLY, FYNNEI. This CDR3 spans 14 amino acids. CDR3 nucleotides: TGTGCCAGCAGACCTAGCGGGAGGGCCCACGAGCAGTACTTC. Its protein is CASRPSGRAHEQYF.

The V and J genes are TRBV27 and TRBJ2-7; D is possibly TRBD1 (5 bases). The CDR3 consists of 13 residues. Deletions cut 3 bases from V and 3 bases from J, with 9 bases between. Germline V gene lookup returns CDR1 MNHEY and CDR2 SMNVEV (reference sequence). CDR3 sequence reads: CASSFGQGYEQYF. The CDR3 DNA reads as TGTGCCAGCAGTTTTGGTCAGGGCTACGAGCAGTACTTC.

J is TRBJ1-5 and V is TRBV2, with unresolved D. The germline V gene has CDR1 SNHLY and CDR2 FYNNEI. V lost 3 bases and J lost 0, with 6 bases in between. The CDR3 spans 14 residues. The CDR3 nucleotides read TGTGCCAGCAGTGAGTATCCTAGCAATCAGCCCCAGCATTTT. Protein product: CASSEYPSNQPQHF.

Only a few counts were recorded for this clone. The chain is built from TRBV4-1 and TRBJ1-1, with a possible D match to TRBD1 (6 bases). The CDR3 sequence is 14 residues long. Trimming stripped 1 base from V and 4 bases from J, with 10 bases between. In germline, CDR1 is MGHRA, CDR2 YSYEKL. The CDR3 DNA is TGCGCCAGCAGCCAAGCTTTAGGGGGCACTGAAGCTTTCTTT. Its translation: CASSQALGGTEAFF.

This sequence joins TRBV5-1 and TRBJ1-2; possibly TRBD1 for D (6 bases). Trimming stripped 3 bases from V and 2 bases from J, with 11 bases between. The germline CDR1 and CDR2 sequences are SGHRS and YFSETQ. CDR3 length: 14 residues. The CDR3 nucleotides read TGCGCCAGCAGCTCCACTACAGGGAACTATGGCTACACCTTC. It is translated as CASSSTTGNYGYTF.

The CDR3 DNA follows: TGCGCCAGCAGTGCAACAGGAGTGGGATATGGCTACACCTTC. Translating it yields CASSATGVGYGYTF. The V gene is TRBV10-2, the J gene TRBJ1-2; a possible D gene is TRBD1 (5 bases). Germline-derived CDR1 and CDR2 are WSHSY and SAAADI. Between the trimmed V and J ends, which lost 4 bases and 5 bases, there was a span of 14 bases. The CDR3 sequence is 14 residues long.

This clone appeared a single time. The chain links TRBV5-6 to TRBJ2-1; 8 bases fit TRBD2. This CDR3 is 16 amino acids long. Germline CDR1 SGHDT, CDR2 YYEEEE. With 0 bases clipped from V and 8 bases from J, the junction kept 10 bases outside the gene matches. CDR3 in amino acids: CASSLAHRGGGYEQFF. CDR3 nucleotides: TGTGCCAGCAGCTTGGCCCATCGGGGGGGCGGCTATGAGCAGTTCTTC.